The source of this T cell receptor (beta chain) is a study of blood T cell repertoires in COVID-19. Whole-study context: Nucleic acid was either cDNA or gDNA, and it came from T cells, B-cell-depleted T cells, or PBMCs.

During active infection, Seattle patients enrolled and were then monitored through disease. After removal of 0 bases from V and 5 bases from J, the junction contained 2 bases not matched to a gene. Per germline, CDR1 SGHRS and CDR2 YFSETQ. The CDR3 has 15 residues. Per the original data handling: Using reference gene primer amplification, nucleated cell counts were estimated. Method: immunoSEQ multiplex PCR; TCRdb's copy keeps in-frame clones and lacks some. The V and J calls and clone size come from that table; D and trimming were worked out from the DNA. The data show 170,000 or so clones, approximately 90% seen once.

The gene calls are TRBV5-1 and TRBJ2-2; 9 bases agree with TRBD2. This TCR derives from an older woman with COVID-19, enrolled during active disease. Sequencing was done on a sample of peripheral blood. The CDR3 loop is CASSLVAGVTGELFF. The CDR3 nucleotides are TGCGCCAGCAGCTTGGTAGCGGGAGTGACCGGGGAGCTGTTTTTT.